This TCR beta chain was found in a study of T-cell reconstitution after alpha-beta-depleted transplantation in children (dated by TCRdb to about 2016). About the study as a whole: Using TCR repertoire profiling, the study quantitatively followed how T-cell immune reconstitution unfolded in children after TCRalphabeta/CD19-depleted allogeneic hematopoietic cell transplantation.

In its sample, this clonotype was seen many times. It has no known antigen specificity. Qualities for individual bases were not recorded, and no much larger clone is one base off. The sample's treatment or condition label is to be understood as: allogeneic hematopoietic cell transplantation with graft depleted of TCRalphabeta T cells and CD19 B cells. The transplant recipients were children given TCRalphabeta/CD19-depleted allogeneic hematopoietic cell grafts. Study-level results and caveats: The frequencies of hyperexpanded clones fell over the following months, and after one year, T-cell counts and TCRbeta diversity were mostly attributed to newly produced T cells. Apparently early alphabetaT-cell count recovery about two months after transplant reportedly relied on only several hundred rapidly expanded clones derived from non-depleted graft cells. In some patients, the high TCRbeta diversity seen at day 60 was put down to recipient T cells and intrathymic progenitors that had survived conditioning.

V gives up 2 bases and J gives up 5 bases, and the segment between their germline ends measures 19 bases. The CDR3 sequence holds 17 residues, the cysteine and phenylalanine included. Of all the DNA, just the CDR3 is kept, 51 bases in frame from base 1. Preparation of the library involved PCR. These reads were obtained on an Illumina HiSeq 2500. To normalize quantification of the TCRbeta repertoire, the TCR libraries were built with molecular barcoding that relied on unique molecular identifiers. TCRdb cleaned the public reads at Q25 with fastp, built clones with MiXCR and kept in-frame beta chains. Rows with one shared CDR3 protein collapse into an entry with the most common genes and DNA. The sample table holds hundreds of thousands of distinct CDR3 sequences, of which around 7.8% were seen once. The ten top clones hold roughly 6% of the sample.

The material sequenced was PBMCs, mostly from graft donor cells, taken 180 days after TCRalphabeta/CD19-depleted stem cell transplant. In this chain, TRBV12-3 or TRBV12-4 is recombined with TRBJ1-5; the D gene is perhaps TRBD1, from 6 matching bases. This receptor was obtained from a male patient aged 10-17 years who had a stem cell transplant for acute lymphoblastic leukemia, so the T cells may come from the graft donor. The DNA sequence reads TGTGCCAGCAGTTTAAGGGGCATTACAGGGTCTGATCAGCCCCAGCATTTT. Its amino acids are CASSLRGITGSDQPQHF.